This TCR beta chain was recorded in a study of T-cell memory formation after mild COVID-19. Study-wide findings and caveats: Researchers report contracting CD4+ clones mostly in CM and EM, with CD8+ clones in EMRA. That cross-reactive memory joined was suggested by some responding clones appearing in pre-infection memory.

The germline gives CDR1 SGHRS, CDR2 YFSETQ. CDR3 size: 17 residues. Trimming at V came to 2 bases and at J to 1 base, leaving 9 bases not matched to a gene. This clonotype was observed a handful of times. Its matching antigen is unknown. Using constant-segment primers, 5'RACE produced TCR alpha and TCR beta cDNA libraries carrying sample barcodes and UMIs. MiXCR, applied by TCRdb to the 5' RACE reads, yields one record per CDR3 protein. The table has 89,000 or so distinct CDR3 sequences, around 13% seen once; the top ten hold 35% to 50%. The TCR sequence derives from a man aged 18 to 29 who had mild COVID-19 (a few samples of this study predate the infection). Cell type and time point are not known. This chain links TRBV5-1 with TRBJ2-3; 8 bases fit TRBD2. The sample taken for sequencing was PBMCs or a T cell subset sorted from them (not recorded which). CDR3 bases: TGCGCCAGCAGCTTCGCAGCCGGGGGGGTTGGCACAGATACGCAGTATTTT. This sequence encodes CASSFAAGGVGTDTQYF.